The 25 T cell receptor beta chains listed next were all sequenced from one sample in a study of shared clonotypes between healthy human individuals. The method was immunoSEQ multiplex PCR; TCRdb's version includes in-frame clones alone and lacks a portion of them. The sample includes more than 150,000 clones, 60% to 75% seen only once; the top ten take roughly 10%. The sample was memory CD4+ T cells sorted from blood. Subset here: CD45RA-negative fraction. The receptors stem from a man younger than 45 in good health.

The chain recombines TRBV2 with TRBJ2-7; D remains unclear. The CDR3 contains 14 residues. Per germline, CDR1 SNHLY and CDR2 FYNNEI. V was pared by 3 bases and J by 1 base, with 10 bases between. The DNA for the CDR3 is TGTGCCAGCAGTGATCACGGCGGTTCCTACGAGCAGTACTTC. It translates to CASSDHGGSYEQYF.

The chain carries TRBV7-9 and TRBJ1-1; D remains ambiguous. The CDR3 is made up of 12 amino acids. Germline CDR1 is SEHNR and CDR2 is FQNEAQ (reference sequence). V shed 5 bases and J shed 1 base, with 5 bases lying between them. The CDR3 here is CASSRQNTEAFF. The CDR3, as DNA: TGTGCCAGCAGCCGACAGAACACTGAAGCTTTCTTT.

The rearrangement links TRBV6-5 to TRBJ1-4; TRBD1 matches 7 bases. The trim removed 6 bases at V and 4 bases at J, leaving 8 bases unmatched. Germline CDR1 and CDR2: MNHEY and SVGAGI. The CDR3 covers 15 residues. CDR3 sequence: CASSPAGTVNEKLFF. The CDR3 coding sequence is TGTGCCAGCAGCCCAGCCGGGACAGTTAATGAAAAACTGTTTTTT.

The rearrangement uses TRBV28 and TRBJ2-7, with TRBD2 identical over 7 bases. Germline V gene lookup returns CDR1 MDHEN and CDR2 SYDVKM. V lost 3 bases to trimming and J lost 0 bases; unmatched junction nucleotides: 2. The CDR3 covers 14 residues. The CDR3 is CASSFGGSSYEQYF. The CDR3 coding sequence is TGTGCCAGCAGTTTCGGCGGGAGCTCCTACGAGCAGTACTTC.

The V call is TRBV5-1, the J call TRBJ2-6; possible D gene TRBD1, 7 bases. V was shortened by 0 bases and J by 2 bases, with 12 bases between the two germline ends. In germline, CDR1 is SGHRS, CDR2 YFSETQ. The CDR3 loop spans 17 amino acids. DNA for the CDR3: TGCGCCAGCAGCTTGGACAGGGGAGGAACTGGGGCCAACGTCCTGACTTTC. Its translation is CASSLDRGGTGANVLTF.

Turning to this clone: This sample also contains other DNA sequences that code for the same CDR3. The gene calls are TRBV2 and TRBJ2-7, with D perhaps TRBD1 (5 bases). Trimming stripped 6 bases from V and 3 bases from J, with 9 bases between. The CDR3 runs 12 residues. CDR1 is SNHLY and CDR2 is FYNNEI in the germline V gene. CDR3 DNA: TGTGCCAGCAGCCGCGACAGCTACGAGCAGTACTTC. Its translation: CASSRDSYEQYF.

This clone was seen a handful of times. The chain carries TRBV30 and TRBJ2-7, with TRBD2 matching over 10 bases. The CDR3 has 16 amino acids. The V gene's germline CDR1 is GTSNPN and CDR2 SVGIG (reference sequence). V lost 1 base and J lost 0; bases outside the gene matches: 6. The CDR3, as DNA: TGTGCCTGGAGTGCGACGAGGACTAGCGGCTCCTACGAGCAGTACTTC. Its protein product is CAWSATRTSGSYEQYF.

The chain uses TRBV6-1 and TRBJ2-7, with D hard to call. The length of the CDR3 is 14 residues. The V and J ends lost 3 bases and 2 bases respectively, with 11 bases between them. Germline CDR1 MNHNS, CDR2 SASEGT. CDR3 coding DNA: TGTGCCAGCAGTGATCGTGGCCGGACCTACGAGCAGTACTTC. Its translation is CASSDRGRTYEQYF.

The V call is TRBV6-1, the J call TRBJ1-4; 8 nucleotides line up with TRBD1. CDR3 size: 15 residues. V was clipped by 5 bases and J by 6 bases; unmatched bases: 8. CDR1 is MNHNS and CDR2 is SASEGT in the germline V gene. DNA for the CDR3: TGTGCCAGCAGTCTACGACAGGGGTCGGATGAAAAACTGTTTTTT. Protein sequence: CASSLRQGSDEKLFF.

A few counts support this clone. This chain uses TRBV29-1 with TRBJ2-5; 10 nucleotides line up with TRBD2. This CDR3 comprises 16 residues. Unmatched junction bases numbered 14, after V lost 5 bases and J lost 5 bases. Germline loops: CDR1 SQVTM, CDR2 ANQGSEA. CDR3 loop: CSVLGLAGAVAETQYF. The DNA for the CDR3 is TGCAGCGTTTTGGGGCTAGCGGGAGCGGTTGCGGAGACCCAGTACTTC.

CDR3 residues: CASSFGSIQYF. The CDR3 DNA sequence: TGTGCCAGCAGTTTTGGTAGCATTCAGTACTTC. The chain is built from TRBV28 and TRBJ2-4, with unresolved D. The V end lost 3 bases, the J end lost 9 bases, and 6 bases lay between the germline ends. Per germline, CDR1 MDHEN and CDR2 SYDVKM. This CDR3 comprises 11 residues.

With regard to this clone: This sequence may be a read error, since a much larger clone differs from it by one base. The chain recombines TRBV5-1 with TRBJ2-2; TRBD1 aligns across 8 bases. Unmatched junction bases numbered 2, after V lost 4 bases and J lost 3 bases. The CDR3 is 14 amino acids. Germline CDR1 is SGHRS and CDR2 is YFSETQ. In nucleotides, the CDR3 is TGCGCCAGCAGCGCGGGACAGGACACCGGGGAGCTGTTTTTT. Translating gives CASSAGQDTGELFF. The whole variable domain, remainder taken from reference TRBV5-1 and TRBJ2-2, is KAGVTQTPRYLIKTRGQQVTLSCSPISGHRSVSWYQQTPGQGLQFLFEYFSETQRNKGNFPGRFSGRQFSNSRSEMNVSTLELGDSALYLCASSAGQDTGELFFGEGSRLTVL.

The V and J genes are TRBV29-1 and TRBJ1-3; D is uncertain. The CDR3 has 13 residues. The germline gives CDR1 SQVTM, CDR2 ANQGSEA. V lost 5 bases to trimming and J lost 0 bases, with 8 bases between them. The CDR3: CSVTGFSGNTIYF. The DNA for the CDR3 is TGCAGCGTTACGGGGTTCTCTGGAAACACCATATATTTT.

The J gene is TRBJ1-3, the V gene TRBV10-3; 7 nucleotides align to TRBD1. Germline assignment: CDR1 ENHRY and CDR2 SYGVKD. V gave up 10 bases and J gave up 0 bases; unmatched junction bases: 9. This CDR3 has 15 amino acids. CDR3 amino acids: CATRDSSVSGNTIYF. In nucleotides, the CDR3 is TGTGCCACCCGGGACAGCAGCGTCTCTGGAAACACCATATATTTT.

In this sample, this clone turned up many times. The chain couples TRBV13 to TRBJ2-3; 7 bases agree with TRBD1. Germline V gene sequence: CDR1 PRHDT, CDR2 FYEKMQ (reference sequence). Germline trimming cut 5 bases from V and 2 bases from J; bases unmatched to any gene: 7. The CDR3 is 15 amino acids. The CDR3 reads CASSPRQGFTDTQYF. The CDR3 nucleotides read TGTGCCAGCAGCCCAAGACAGGGATTCACAGATACGCAGTATTTT.

The chain joins TRBV7-9 to TRBJ2-1, with no clear D. V gave up 8 bases and J gave up 0 bases, with 8 bases separating them. Germline CDR1 SEHNR, CDR2 FQNEAQ (reference sequence). The CDR3 consists of 13 residues. In nucleotides, the CDR3 is TGTGCCAGCGGTATGAGCTCCTACAATGAGCAGTTCTTC. Translated: CASGMSSYNEQFF.

The chain uses TRBV7-9 and TRBJ2-7; D not certain. CDR1 is SEHNR and CDR2 is FQNEAQ in the germline V gene (reference sequence). The CDR3 covers 13 residues. V dropped 1 base and J dropped 3 bases, with 7 bases sitting between them. The CDR3, as DNA: TGTGCCAGCAGCTTAGTGGCAGGCTACGAGCAGTACTTC. Its protein is CASSLVAGYEQYF.

J is TRBJ2-7 and V is TRBV7-2; 7 positions agree with TRBD2. V was pared by 4 bases and J by 1 base, with 7 bases of the junction left unmatched. Germline loops: CDR1 SGHTA, CDR2 FQGNSA. This CDR3 is built from 15 residues. The CDR3 bases are TGTGCCAGCAGCTCACGGACTAGTAGTTCCTACGAGCAGTACTTC. This gives the protein CASSSRTSSSYEQYF.

The J gene is TRBJ2-5, the V gene TRBV14, with TRBD1 matching 10 bases. CDR3 size: 15 residues. Germline V CDR1 and CDR2: SGHDN, FVKESK. V lost 0 bases and J lost 5; bases outside the gene matches: 3. In nucleotides, the CDR3 is TGTGCCAGCAGCCAAGATAGGGGACAGGGGGAGACCCAGTACTTC. Its translation: CASSQDRGQGETQYF.

The CDR3 sequence is CASSPTTDTQYF. The DNA for the CDR3 is TGTGCCAGCAGCCCTACCACAGATACGCAGTATTTT. The rearrangement uses TRBV7-2 and TRBJ2-3; D remains ambiguous. In germline, CDR1 is SGHTA, CDR2 FQGNSA. The CDR3 totals 12 residues. The V gene lost 5 bases and the J gene lost 2 bases, with 5 bases spanning the gap.

CDR3 nucleotides: TGTGCCAGCAGCGGCCGACAGGGGGCCTACGAGCAGTACTTC. Translated, it gives CASSGRQGAYEQYF. The chain is built from TRBV7-2 and TRBJ2-7, with 9 bases matching TRBD1. This CDR3 is built from 14 residues. Unmatched junction bases numbered 4, after V lost 5 bases and J lost 2 bases. Germline values: CDR1 SGHTA, CDR2 FQGNSA. Drawing the rest from reference TRBV7-2 and TRBJ2-7, the complete variable domain is GAGVSQSPSNKVTEKGKDVELRCDPISGHTALYWYRQSLGQGLEFLIYFQGNSAPDKSGLPSDRFSAERTGGSVSTLTIQRTQQEDSAVYLCASSGRQGAYEQYFGPGTRLTVT.

V and J are TRBV2 and TRBJ1-4; 8 positions match TRBD1. The CDR3 is 15 amino acids. The germline CDR1 and CDR2 sequences are SNHLY and FYNNEI. Trimming at V came to 3 bases and at J to 5 bases, leaving 5 bases not matched to a gene. This CDR3 reads CASSEGGTGNEKLFF. CDR3 nucleotide sequence: TGTGCCAGCAGTGAGGGGGGGACAGGAAATGAAAAACTGTTTTTT.

V is TRBV5-1 and J is TRBJ1-4; no firm D call. The CDR3 totals 13 residues. Trimming stripped 4 bases from V and 8 bases from J, with 12 bases between. The germline V gene has CDR1 SGHRS and CDR2 YFSETQ. This CDR3 is CASSPGLEEKLFF. As DNA, the CDR3 is TGCGCCAGCAGCCCCGGGTTGGAAGAAAAACTGTTTTTT.

V is TRBV18 and J is TRBJ2-5; tentatively, D is TRBD1 or TRBD2 (6 bases each). V was cut by 5 bases and J by 4 bases, with 17 bases left in between. The length of the CDR3 is 15 residues. CDR1 and CDR2 (germline): KGHSH, LQKENI. CDR3 nucleotides: TGTGCCAGCTCATCCATACAGGGAGCGGGAGAGACCCAGTACTTC. Encoded protein: CASSSIQGAGETQYF.

The CDR3 reads CASTPVVGKIYEQYF. The CDR3 bases are TGTGCCAGTACCCCGGTGGTAGGGAAGATCTACGAGCAGTACTTC. The rearrangement uses TRBV28 and TRBJ2-7; D is unresolved. Trimming pared 9 bases from V and 3 bases from J, leaving 21 bases between. Looked up from germline, CDR1 is MDHEN and CDR2 is SYDVKM. The CDR3 runs 15 residues.